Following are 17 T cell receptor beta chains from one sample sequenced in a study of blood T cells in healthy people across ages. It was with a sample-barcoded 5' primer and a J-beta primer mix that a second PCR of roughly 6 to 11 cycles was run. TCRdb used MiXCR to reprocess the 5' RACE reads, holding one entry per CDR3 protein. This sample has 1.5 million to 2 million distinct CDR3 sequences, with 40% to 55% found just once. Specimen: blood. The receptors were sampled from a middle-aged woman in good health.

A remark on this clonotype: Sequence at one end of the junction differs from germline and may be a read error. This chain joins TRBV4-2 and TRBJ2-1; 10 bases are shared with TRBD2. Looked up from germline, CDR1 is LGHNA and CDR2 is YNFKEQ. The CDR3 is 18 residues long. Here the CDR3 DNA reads TGTGCCAGCAGCCAACAGGGACTAGCGCCGAGCTCCTACAATGGGCAGTTCTTC. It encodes CASSQQGLAPSSYNGQFF.

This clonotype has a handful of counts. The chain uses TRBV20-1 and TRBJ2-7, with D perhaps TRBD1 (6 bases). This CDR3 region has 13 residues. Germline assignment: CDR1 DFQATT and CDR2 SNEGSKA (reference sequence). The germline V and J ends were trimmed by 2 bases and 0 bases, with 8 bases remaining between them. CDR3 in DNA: TGCAGTGCTAGACCAGGGGCCTCCTACGAGCAGTACTTC. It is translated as CSARPGASYEQYF.

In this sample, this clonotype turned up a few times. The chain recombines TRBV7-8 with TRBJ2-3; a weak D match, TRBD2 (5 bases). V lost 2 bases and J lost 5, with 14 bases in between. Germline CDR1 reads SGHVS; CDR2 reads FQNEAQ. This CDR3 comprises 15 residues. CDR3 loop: CASSLIGMAGDTQYF. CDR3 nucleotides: TGTGCCAGCAGCTTAATCGGAATGGCGGGAGATACGCAGTATTTT.

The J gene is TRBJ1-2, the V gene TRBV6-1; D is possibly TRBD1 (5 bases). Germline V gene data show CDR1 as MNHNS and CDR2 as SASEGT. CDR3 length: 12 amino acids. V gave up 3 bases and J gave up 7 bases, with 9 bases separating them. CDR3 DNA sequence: TGTGCCAGCAGTGACAGGGCGTGTGGCTACACCTTC. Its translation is CASSDRACGYTF.

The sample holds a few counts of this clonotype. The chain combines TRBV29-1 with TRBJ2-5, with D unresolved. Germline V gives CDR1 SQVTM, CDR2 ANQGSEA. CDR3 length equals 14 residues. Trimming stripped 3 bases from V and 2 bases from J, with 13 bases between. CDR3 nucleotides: TGCAGCGTTGATGTCCTAAGTACGCAAGAGACCCAGTACTTC. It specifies CSVDVLSTQETQYF.

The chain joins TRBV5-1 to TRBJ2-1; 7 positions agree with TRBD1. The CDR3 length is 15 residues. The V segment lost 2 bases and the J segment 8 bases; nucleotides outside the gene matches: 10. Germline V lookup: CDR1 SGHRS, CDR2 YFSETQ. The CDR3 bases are TGCGCCAGCAGCTTAACTGGGACAGTAGGCGATGAGCAGTTCTTC. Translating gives CASSLTGTVGDEQFF.

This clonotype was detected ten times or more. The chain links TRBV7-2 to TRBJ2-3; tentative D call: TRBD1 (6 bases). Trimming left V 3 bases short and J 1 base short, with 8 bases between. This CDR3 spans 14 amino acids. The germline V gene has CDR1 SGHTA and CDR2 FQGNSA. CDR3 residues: CASSFGQRTDTQYF. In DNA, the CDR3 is TGTGCCAGCAGCTTCGGACAGCGCACAGATACGCAGTATTTT.

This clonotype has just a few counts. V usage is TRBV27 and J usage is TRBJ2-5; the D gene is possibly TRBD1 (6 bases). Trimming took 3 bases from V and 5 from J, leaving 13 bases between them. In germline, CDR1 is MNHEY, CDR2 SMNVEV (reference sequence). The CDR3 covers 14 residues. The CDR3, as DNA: TGTGCCAGCAGTTTTAGGGGGTTGGACGAGACCCAGTACTTC. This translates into CASSFRGLDETQYF.

CDR3 amino acids: CASSQVFRWTGSSYEQYF. CDR3 nucleotides: TGTGCCAGCAGCCAAGTATTTAGATGGACAGGGTCTTCATACGAGCAGTACTTC. The genes are TRBV4-2 and TRBJ2-7, with 8 bases lining up with TRBD1. The CDR3 sequence is 18 residues long. V was clipped by 1 base and J by 4 bases; unmatched bases: 15. Germline values: CDR1 LGHNA, CDR2 YNFKEQ.

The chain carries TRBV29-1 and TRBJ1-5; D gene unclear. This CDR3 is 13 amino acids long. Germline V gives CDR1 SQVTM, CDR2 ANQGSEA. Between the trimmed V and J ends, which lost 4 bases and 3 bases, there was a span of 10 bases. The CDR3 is CSVAAAVNQPQHF. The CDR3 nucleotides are TGCAGCGTTGCAGCAGCGGTCAATCAGCCCCAGCATTTT.

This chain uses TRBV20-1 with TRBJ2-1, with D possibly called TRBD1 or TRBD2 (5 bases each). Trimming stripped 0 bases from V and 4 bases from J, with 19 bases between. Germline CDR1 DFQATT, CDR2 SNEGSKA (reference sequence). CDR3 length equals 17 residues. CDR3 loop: CSARDVLGTARYNEQFF. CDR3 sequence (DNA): TGCAGTGCTAGAGACGTCTTAGGGACGGCGAGATACAATGAGCAGTTCTTC.

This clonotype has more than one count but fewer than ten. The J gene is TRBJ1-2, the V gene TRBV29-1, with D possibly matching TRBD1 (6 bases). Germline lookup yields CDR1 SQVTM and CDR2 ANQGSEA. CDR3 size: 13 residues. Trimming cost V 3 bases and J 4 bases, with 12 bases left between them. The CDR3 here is CSVDGQGSYGYTF. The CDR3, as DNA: TGCAGCGTTGACGGCCAGGGGTCCTATGGCTACACCTTC.

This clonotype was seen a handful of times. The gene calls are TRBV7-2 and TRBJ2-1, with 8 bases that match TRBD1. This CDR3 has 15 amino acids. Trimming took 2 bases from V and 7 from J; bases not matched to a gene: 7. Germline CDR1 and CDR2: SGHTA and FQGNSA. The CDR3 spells CASSLSRGRYNEQFF. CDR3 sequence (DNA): TGTGCCAGCAGCTTAAGCAGGGGGCGGTATAATGAGCAGTTCTTC. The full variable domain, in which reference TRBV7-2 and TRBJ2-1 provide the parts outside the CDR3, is GAGVSQSPSNKVTEKGKDVELRCDPISGHTALYWYRQSLGQGLEFLIYFQGNSAPDKSGLPSDRFSAERTGGSVSTLTIQRTQQEDSAVYLCASSLSRGRYNEQFFGPGTRLTVL.

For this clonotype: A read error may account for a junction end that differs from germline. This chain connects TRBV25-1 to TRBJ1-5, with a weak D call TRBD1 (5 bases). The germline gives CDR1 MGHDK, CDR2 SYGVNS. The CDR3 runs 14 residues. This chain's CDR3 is CANSPRGGNQPQHF. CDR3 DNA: TGTGCCAACAGTCCCCGTGGGGGGAATCAGCCCCAGCATTTT.

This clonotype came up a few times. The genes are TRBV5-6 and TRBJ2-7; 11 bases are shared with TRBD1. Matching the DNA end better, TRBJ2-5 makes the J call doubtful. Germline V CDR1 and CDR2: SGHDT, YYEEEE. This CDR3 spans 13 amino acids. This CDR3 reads CASRGQGVKTQYF. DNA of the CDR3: TGTGCCAGCAGGGGACAGGGGGTAAAGACCCAGTACTTC.

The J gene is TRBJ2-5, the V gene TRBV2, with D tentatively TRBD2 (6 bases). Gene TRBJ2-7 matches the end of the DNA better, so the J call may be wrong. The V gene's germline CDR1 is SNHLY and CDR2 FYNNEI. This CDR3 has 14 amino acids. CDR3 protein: CASSDAGSSDEQYF. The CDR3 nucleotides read TGTGCCAGCAGTGACGCGGGGTCTTCCGACGAGCAGTACTTC.

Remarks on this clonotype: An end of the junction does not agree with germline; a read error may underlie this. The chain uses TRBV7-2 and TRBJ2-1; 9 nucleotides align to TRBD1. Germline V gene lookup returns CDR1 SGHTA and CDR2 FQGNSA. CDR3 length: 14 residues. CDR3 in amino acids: CASSSQGAYKEQFF. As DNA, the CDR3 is TGTGCCAGCAGCTCACAGGGGGCTTACAAGGAGCAGTTCTTC.